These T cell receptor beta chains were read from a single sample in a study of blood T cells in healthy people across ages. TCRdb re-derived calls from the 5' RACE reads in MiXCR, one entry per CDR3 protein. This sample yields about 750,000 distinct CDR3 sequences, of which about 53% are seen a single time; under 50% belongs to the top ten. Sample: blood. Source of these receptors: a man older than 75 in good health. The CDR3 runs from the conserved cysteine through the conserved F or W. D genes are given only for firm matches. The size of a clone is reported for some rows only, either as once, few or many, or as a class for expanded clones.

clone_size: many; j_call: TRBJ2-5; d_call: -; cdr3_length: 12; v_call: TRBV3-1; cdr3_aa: CASSQYEETQYF; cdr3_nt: TGTGCCAGCAGCCAATACGAAGAGACCCAGTACTTC
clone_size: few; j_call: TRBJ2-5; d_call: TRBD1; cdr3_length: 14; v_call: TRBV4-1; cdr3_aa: CASSQAGGEETQYF; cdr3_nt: TGCGCCAGCAGCCAAGCAGGGGGCGAGGAGACCCAGTACTTC
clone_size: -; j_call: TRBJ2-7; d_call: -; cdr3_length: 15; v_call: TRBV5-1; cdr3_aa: CASSPGQGGAYEQYF; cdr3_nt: TGCGCCAGCAGCCCCGGCCAGGGGGGCGCCTACGAGCAGTACTTC
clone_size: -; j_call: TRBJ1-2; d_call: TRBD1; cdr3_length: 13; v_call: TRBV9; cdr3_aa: CASSVRTGVGYTF; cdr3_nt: TGTGCCAGCAGCGTACGGACAGGGGTTGGCTACACCTTC
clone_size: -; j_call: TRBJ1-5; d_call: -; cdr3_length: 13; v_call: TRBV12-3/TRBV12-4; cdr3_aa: CASRSQGWEPQHF; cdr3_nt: TGTGCCAGCAGATCACAGGGTTGGGAGCCCCAGCATTTT
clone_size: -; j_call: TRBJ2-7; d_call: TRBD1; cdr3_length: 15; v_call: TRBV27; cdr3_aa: CASSLWGTESYEQYF; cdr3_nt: TGTGCCAGCAGTTTATGGGGGACAGAATCCTACGAGCAGTACTTC
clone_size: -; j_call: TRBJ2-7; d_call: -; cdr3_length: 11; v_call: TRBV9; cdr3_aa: CASSATGAQYF; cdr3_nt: TGTGCCAGCAGCGCAACAGGAGCGCAGTACTTC
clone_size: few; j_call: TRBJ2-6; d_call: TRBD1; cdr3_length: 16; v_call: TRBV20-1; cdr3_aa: CSASDRGALGANVLTF; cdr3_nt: TGCAGTGCTTCCGACAGGGGGGCGTTAGGGGCCAACGTCCTGACTTTC
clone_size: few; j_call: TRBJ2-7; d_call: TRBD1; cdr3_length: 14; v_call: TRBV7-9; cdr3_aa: CASSQGTGLYEQYF; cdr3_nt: TGTGCCAGCAGCCAAGGGACAGGCCTCTACGAGCAGTACTTC
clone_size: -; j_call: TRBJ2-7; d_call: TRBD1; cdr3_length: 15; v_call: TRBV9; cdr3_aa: CASSGPGQAPYEQYF; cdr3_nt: TGTGCCAGCAGCGGACCGGGACAGGCACCATACGAGCAGTACTTC
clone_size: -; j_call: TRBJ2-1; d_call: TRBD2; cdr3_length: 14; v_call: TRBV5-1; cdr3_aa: CASTRRAGVGEQFF; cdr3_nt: TGCGCCAGCACCAGAAGGGCGGGAGTGGGTGAGCAGTTCTTC
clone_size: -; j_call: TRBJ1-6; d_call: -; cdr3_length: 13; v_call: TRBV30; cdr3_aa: CAWSDSSNSPLHF; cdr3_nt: TGTGCCTGGAGTGACAGCTCTAATTCACCCCTCCACTTT
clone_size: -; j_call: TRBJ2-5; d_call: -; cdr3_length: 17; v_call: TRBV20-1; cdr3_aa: CSAEKAVSVGGRETQYF; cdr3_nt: TGCAGTGCTGAGAAGGCTGTCTCGGTGGGAGGTCGGGAGACCCAGTACTTC
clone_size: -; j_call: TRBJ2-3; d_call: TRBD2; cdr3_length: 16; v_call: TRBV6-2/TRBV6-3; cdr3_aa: CASTQAPSGRPDTQYF; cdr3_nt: TGTGCCAGCACCCAGGCCCCTAGCGGGAGGCCAGATACGCAGTATTTT
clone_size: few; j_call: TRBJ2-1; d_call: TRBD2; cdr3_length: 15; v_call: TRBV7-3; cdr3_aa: CASSLLAGINNEQFF; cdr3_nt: TGTGCCAGCAGCTTGCTAGCGGGGATTAACAATGAGCAGTTCTTC
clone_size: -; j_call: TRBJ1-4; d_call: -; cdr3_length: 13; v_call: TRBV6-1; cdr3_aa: CASAAGRDEKLFF; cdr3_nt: TGTGCCAGCGCAGCAGGAAGGGATGAAAAACTGTTTTTT
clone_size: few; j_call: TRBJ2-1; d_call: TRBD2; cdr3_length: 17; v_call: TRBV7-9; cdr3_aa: CASSRQNLAGGENEQFF; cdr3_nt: TGTGCCAGCAGCCGCCAAAACTTAGCGGGAGGGGAGAATGAGCAGTTCTTC
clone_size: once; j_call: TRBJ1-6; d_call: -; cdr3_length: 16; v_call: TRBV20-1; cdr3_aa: CSAREGGGPNNSPLHF; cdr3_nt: TGCAGTGCTAGAGAGGGAGGGGGTCCGAATAATTCACCCCTCCACTTT
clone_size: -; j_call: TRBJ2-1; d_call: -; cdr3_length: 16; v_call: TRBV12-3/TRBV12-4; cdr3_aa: CASSTHYRVGYNEQFF; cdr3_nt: TGTGCCAGCAGTACTCACTACAGGGTAGGGTACAATGAGCAGTTCTTC
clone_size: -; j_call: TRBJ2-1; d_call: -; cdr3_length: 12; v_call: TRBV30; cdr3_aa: CAWSVGSHEQFF; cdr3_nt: TGTGCCTGGAGTGTGGGGTCCCATGAGCAGTTCTTC
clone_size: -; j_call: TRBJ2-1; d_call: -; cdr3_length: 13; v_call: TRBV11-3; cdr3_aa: CASSLNTLNEQFF; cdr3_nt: TGTGCCAGCAGCTTAAACACGCTAAATGAGCAGTTCTTC
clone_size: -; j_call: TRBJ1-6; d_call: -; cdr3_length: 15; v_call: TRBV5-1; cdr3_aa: CASSLVGDYNSPLHF; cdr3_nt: TGCGCCAGCAGCTTGGTCGGGGATTATAATTCACCCCTTCACTTT
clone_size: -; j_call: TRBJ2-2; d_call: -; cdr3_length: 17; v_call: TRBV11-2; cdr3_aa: CASSPRLTGEDTGKLFF; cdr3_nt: TGTGCCAGCAGCCCACGGTTGACGGGCGAAGACACCGGGAAGCTGTTTTTT
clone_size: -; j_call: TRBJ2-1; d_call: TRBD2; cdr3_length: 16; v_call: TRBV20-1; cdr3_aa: CSARGVLAGADNEQFF; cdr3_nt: TGCAGTGCTAGAGGAGTACTAGCGGGAGCCGACAATGAGCAGTTCTTC
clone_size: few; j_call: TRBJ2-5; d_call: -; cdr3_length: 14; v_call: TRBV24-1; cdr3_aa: CATSDFRDGETQYF; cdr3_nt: TGTGCCACCAGTGATTTCCGGGACGGAGAGACCCAGTACTTC